The source of this T cell receptor (beta chain) is a study of cytomegalovirus exposure and HLA in healthy donors. The study, taken as a whole, reports: Trimming of TCR beta V- and J-genes showed a link, identified in a later analysis, to a missense DCLRE1C variant. Some segments of the V type, notably TRBV6-2 and TRBV6-3, were excluded as indistinguishable.

The donors comprised healthy bone marrow donors. The PCR used 60 Vbeta and 13 Jbeta primers. This table comes from immunoSEQ multiplex PCR, and its TCRdb copy is limited to in-frame clones, with some not included. The sample contains 200,000 to 250,000 clones, about four fifths of which appear only once. The germline V gene encodes CDR1 SGHNT and CDR2 YYREEE (reference sequence). This CDR3 spans 15 amino acids. J lost 6 bases, V lost 0 bases, and 3 bases had no gene match. Regarding this clone: Its antigen is not known.

This sequence was found in a man aged 30-40 years in good health and CMV-seronegative. Sequenced sample: PBMCs. The rearrangement links TRBV5-4 to TRBJ1-1; 12 bases are a match to TRBD1. The chain's CDR3 is CASSLDGTGGSEAFF. The DNA for the CDR3 is TGTGCCAGCAGCTTGGATGGGACAGGGGGCTCTGAAGCTTTCTTT.